This passage covers 3 T cell receptor beta chains from one sample sequenced in a study of blood T cell repertoires in COVID-19. The method was immunoSEQ multiplex PCR; TCRdb's version includes in-frame clones alone and lacks a portion of them. The sample yields 300,000 to 400,000 clones, around 84% seen once. Input material: peripheral blood. Every receptor here comes from a human donor in a cohort sampled during active COVID-19.

V usage is TRBV15 and J usage is TRBJ1-2, with D possibly TRBD1 on 6 matching bases. V lost 0 bases and J lost 4, with 12 bases in between. The CDR3 spans 15 residues. Per the germline V gene, CDR1 is LNHNV and CDR2 is YYDKDF (reference sequence). CDR3 residues: CATSRDRGPGYGYTF. Written as DNA, the CDR3 is TGTGCCACCAGCAGAGACAGGGGCCCCGGCTATGGCTACACCTTC.

V is TRBV28 and J is TRBJ2-5, with 11 bases identical to TRBD1. The CDR3 totals 15 residues. Per the germline V gene, CDR1 is MDHEN and CDR2 is SYDVKM. With V trimmed by 3 bases and J by 1 base, 1 base remained unmatched. The CDR3 coding sequence is TGTGCCAGCAGTTTGGACAGGGGGCCCCAAGAGACCCAGTACTTC. This sequence encodes CASSLDRGPQETQYF.

This clone was seen many times. DNA of the CDR3: TGTGCCAGCAGCTTAGTTCATGGGACAGGGTCCAATCAGCCCCAGCATTTT. The encoded protein is CASSLVHGTGSNQPQHF. The rearrangement joins TRBV7-9 to TRBJ1-5; 9 bases are a match to TRBD1. V trimming: 1 base; J trimming: 3 bases; junction bases outside the gene matches: 7. This CDR3 contains 17 residues. Per the germline V gene, CDR1 is SEHNR and CDR2 is FQNEAQ (reference sequence).